This T cell receptor (beta chain) was recovered during a study (dated by TCRdb to 2015 to 2017). About the full investigation: The study examined whether tumor-infiltrating Tregs in breast cancer are drawn from blood Tregs or arise in situ by conversion from other CD4+ T cell subsets.

Amplification of full-length TCR variable regions was done by 5' RACE PCR using constant-region reverse primers, and this step was followed by semi-nested PCR with Nested Universal Primer A. The ReliaPrep RNA Cell Miniprep System was used to extract total RNA, which was then reverse transcribed into 5'RACE-ready cDNA with the SMARTer RACE 5'/3' Kit. Multiplex adaptors were used to barcode full-length TCR alpha and beta libraries, and the barcoded libraries were sequenced on an Illumina MiSeq. The study's processing was this. Sequencing data were pooled across the five patients for each of nine subset-tissue groups and compared by unsupervised clustering of TCR gene usage. The Morisita-Horn index was used to calculate repertoire similarity, with shared sequences weighted according to their contribution to each repertoire. TCRdb redid the processing of the public reads, applying fastp at Q25 and MiXCR, and retained in-frame beta chains. Each entry merges the rows of one CDR3 protein and shows their most common DNA and genes. These V and J calls rely on TCRdb rather than the paper's analysis. The sample table contains more than 9,500 distinct CDR3 sequences; only one count was recorded for 45% to 60% of them. The ten largest clones capture approximately 12% of the sample.

The research as a whole found: In terms of TCR gene usage, tumor memory CD4+ T cells clustered together with blood and lymph node memory CD4+ cells, as well as with lymph node naive CD4+ cells. The greatest overlap of tumor-infiltrating Treg TCR alpha and beta sequences was with tumor naive CD4+ T cells, followed next by blood naive CD4+ T cells. The validation in the larger cohort was limited to a single TCR beta V-J rearrangement instead of whole repertoires.

Turning to this clonotype: It has no known antigen specificity. The CDR3 does not close with the conserved phenylalanine or tryptophan, likely indicating a read error.

Tregs were isolated as CD4+CD25+CD127-/low cells. Tregs, naive and memory CD4+ T cells from tumor, blood and ipsilateral draining lymph nodes of roughly 5 breast cancer patients underwent full-length TCR alpha and beta sequencing. Tumor tissue and lymph nodes from ipsilateral axillary dissection were perfused with PBS, minced and digested with collagenase I and hyaluronidase. FACS confirmed that the sorted cell populations were more than 90% pure. Sequenced: tumor-infiltrating Tregs sorted from the breast tumor. The TCR was taken from a female donor with breast cancer.

CDR3 region: CASSLMGTGGYTQYV. The bases read TGTGCCAGCAGCTTAATGGGGACGGGAGGTTATACGCAGTATGTT. The chain uses TRBV7-2 and TRBJ2-3, and TRBD2 aligns with 7 junction nucleotides. Ends included, the CDR3 has 15 residues. The CDR3 DNA has 45 bases and is translated from base 1. V loses 2 bases at its end and J loses 7 bases; junction bases beyond the gene matches: 9. From the germline V gene, CDR1 is SGHTA and CDR2 is FQGNSA.